This paragraph reports one T cell receptor (beta chain). The data are from a study of CXCR3-negative and CXCR3-positive naive CD8 T cells. UMI-labeled TRB cDNA libraries were prepared by 5' RACE. TCRdb re-called the 5' RACE reads, yielding one record per CDR3 amino acid sequence without DNA. The listing records 80,000 to 95,000 distinct CDR3 sequences. CDR1 is MNHEY, CDR2 SVGAGI, per germline. The CDR3 has 14 residues. Sequencing was done on a sample of naive CXCR3- CD8+ T cells from blood. Stated subset: CD45RO-CCR7+CD27+CD95- naive CD8+ T cells lacking CXCR3 (TNR3-). V and J are TRBV6-5 and TRBJ2-5; TCRdb's D call, TRBD2, is unchecked because there is no DNA. The clonotype was recovered from a human donor in good health. Some clones in this sample may be carry-over from other donors' samples. CDR3 sequence: CASSLAGAQETQYF.